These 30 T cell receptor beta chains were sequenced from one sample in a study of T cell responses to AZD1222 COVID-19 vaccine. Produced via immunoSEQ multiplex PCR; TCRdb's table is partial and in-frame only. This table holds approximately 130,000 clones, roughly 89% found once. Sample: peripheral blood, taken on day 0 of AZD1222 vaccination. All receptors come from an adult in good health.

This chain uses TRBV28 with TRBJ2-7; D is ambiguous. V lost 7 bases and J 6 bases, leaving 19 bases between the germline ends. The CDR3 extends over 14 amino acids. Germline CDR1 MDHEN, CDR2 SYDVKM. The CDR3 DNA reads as TGTGCCAGCAACACCCCACAAAGACGATTCGAGCAGTACTTC. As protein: CASNTPQRRFEQYF.

Here the CDR3 DNA reads TGTGCCAGCAGCTTGCTCAGCGGGAGTACTGGGGCCAACGTCCTGACTTTC. Translation gives CASSLLSGSTGANVLTF. The chain has TRBV5-6 and TRBJ2-6, with TRBD2 matching 8 bases. The germline V gene encodes CDR1 SGHDT and CDR2 YYEEEE. The CDR3 totals 17 residues. V trimming: 1 base; J trimming: 2 bases; junction bases outside the gene matches: 5.

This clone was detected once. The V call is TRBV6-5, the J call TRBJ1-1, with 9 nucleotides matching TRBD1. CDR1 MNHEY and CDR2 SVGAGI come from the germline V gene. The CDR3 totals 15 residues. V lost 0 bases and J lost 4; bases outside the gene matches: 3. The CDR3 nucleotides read TGTGCCAGCAGTTACTCCGGGACAGGGTTCACTGAAGCTTTCTTT. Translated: CASSYSGTGFTEAFF.

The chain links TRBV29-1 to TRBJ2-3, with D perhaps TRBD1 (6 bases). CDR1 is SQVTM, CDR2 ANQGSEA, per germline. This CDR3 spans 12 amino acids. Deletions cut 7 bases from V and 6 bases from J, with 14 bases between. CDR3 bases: TGCAGCGCCCCACACAGGGCGGATACGCAGTATTTT. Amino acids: CSAPHRADTQYF.

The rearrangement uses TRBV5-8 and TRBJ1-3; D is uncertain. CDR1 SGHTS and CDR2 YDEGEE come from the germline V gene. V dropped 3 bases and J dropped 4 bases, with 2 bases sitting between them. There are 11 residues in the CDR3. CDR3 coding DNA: TGTGCCAGCAGCTCCGGAAACACCATATATTTT. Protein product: CASSSGNTIYF.

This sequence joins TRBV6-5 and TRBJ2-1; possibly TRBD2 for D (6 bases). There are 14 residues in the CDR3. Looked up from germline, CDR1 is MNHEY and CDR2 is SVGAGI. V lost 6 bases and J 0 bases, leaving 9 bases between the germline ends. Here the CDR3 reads CASRLSGSYNEQFF. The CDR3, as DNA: TGTGCCAGCAGACTTAGCGGCTCCTACAATGAGCAGTTCTTC.

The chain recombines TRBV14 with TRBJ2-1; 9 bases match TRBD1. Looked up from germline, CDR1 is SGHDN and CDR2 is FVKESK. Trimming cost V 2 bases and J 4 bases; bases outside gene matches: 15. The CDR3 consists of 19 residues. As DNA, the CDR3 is TGTGCCAGCAGCCAATCTTGGATCACTACAGGGGGCGATTACAATGAGCAGTTCTTC. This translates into CASSQSWITTGGDYNEQFF.

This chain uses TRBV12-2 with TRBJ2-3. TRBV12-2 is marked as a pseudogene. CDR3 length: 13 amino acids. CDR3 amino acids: CASRPCNTDTQYF. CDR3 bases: TGTGCAAGTCGCCCTTGCAACACAGATACGCAGTATTTT.

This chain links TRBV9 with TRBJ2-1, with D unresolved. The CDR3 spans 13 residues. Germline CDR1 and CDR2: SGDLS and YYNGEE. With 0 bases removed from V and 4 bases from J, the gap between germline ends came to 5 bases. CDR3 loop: CASSVGQYNEQFF. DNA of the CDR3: TGTGCCAGCAGCGTAGGCCAGTACAATGAGCAGTTCTTC. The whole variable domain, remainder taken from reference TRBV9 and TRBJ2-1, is DSGVTQTPKHLITATGQRVTLRCSPRSGDLSVYWYQQSLDQGLQFLIQYYNGEERAKGNILERFSAQQFPDLHSELNLSSLELGDSALYFCASSVGQYNEQFFGPGTRLTVL.

CDR3 protein: CATSSGTPFYNEQFF. CDR3 in DNA: TGTGCCACCAGCTCAGGGACGCCGTTCTACAATGAGCAGTTCTTC. The rearrangement joins TRBV15 to TRBJ2-1; tentatively, D is TRBD1 or TRBD2 (5 bases each). In germline, CDR1 is LNHNV, CDR2 YYDKDF (reference sequence). This CDR3 is 15 amino acids long. The V end was cut by 5 bases, the J end by 3 bases, with 14 bases between.

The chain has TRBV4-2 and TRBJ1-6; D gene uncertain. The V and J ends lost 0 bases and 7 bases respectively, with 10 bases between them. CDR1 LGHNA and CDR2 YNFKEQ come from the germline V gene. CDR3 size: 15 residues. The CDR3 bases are TGTGCCAGCAGCCAAGATACCGGGGAAAATTCACCCCTCCACTTT. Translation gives CASSQDTGENSPLHF.

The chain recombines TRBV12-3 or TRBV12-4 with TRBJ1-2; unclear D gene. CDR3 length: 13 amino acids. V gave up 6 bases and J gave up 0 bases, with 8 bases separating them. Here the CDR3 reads CASRYGTNYGYTF. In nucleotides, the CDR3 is TGTGCCAGCAGGTATGGGACTAACTATGGCTACACCTTC.

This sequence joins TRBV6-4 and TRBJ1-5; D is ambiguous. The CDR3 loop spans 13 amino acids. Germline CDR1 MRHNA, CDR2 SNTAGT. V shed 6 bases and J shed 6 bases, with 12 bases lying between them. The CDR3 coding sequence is TGTGCCAGCAGCGACACGATGGGTCAGCCCCAGCATTTT. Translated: CASSDTMGQPQHF.

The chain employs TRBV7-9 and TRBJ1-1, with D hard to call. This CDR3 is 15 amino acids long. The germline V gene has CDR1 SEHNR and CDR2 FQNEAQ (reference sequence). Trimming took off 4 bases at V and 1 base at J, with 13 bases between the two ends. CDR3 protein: CASSYVAGQNTEAFF. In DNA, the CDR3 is TGTGCCAGCAGCTACGTCGCAGGTCAGAACACTGAAGCTTTCTTT.

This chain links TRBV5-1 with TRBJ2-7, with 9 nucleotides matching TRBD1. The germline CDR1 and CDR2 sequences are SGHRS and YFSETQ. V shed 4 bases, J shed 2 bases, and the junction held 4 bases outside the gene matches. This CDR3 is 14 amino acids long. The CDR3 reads CASSPTGGPYEQYF. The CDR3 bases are TGCGCCAGCAGCCCTACAGGGGGCCCCTACGAGCAGTACTTC.

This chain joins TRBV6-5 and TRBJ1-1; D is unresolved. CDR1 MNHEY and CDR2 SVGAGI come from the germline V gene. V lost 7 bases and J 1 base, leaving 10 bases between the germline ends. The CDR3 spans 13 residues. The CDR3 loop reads CASTPRGNTEAFF. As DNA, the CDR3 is TGTGCCAGCACTCCTCGTGGGAACACTGAAGCTTTCTTT.

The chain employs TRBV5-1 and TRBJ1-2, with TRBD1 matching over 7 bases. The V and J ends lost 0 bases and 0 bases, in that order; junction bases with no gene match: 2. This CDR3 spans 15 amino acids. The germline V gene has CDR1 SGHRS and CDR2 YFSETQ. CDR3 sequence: CASSLGDRANYGYTF. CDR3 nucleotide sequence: TGCGCCAGCAGCTTGGGGGACAGAGCTAACTATGGCTACACCTTC.

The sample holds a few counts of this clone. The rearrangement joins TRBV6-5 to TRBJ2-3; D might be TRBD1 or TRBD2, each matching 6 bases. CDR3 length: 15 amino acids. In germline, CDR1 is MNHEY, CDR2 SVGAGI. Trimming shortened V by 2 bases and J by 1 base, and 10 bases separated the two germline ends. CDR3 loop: CASSYTGGRTDTQYF. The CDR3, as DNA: TGTGCCAGCAGTTACACTGGGGGGCGCACAGATACGCAGTATTTT.

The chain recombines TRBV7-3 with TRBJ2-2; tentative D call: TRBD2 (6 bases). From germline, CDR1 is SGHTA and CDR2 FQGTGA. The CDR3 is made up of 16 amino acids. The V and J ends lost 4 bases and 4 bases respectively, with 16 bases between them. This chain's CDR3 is CASSSWDLHFTGELFF. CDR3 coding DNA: TGTGCCAGCAGCTCCTGGGACTTACACTTCACCGGGGAGCTGTTTTTT.

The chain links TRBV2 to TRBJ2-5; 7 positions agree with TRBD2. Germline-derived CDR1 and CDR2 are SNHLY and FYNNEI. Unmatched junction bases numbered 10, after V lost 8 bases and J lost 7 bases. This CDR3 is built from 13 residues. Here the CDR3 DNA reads TGTGCCAGCGGCCCCGCGGGAGCGCCGACCCAGTACTTC. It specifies CASGPAGAPTQYF. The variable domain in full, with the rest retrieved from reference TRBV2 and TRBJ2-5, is EPEVTQTPSHQVTQMGQEVILRCVPISNHLYFYWYRQILGQKVEFLVSFYNNEISEKSEIFDDQFSVERPDGSNFTLKIRSTKLEDSAMYFCASGPAGAPTQYFGPGTRLLVL.

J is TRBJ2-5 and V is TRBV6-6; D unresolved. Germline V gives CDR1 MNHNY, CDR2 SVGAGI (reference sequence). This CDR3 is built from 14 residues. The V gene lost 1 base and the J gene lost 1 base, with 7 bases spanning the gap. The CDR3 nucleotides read TGTGCCAGCAGTTACTTCCAGAGCCAAGAGACCCAGTACTTC. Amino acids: CASSYFQSQETQYF.

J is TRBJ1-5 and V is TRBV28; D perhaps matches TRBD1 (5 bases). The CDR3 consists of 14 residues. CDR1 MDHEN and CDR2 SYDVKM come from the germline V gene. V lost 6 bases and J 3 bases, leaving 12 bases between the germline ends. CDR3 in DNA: TGTGCCAGCAGACAAGACAGAAACAATCAGCCCCAGCATTTT. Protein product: CASRQDRNNQPQHF.

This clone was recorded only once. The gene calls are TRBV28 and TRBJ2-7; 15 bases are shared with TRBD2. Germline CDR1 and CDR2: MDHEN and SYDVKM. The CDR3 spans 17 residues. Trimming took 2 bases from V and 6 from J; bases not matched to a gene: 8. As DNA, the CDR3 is TGTGCCAGCAGTTTAAAGGGACTAGCGGGAGGAAGGCGCGAGCAGTACTTC. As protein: CASSLKGLAGGRREQYF.

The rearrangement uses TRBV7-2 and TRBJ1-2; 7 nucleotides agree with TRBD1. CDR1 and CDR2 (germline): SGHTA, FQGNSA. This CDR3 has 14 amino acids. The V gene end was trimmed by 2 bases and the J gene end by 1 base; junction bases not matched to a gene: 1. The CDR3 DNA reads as TGTGCCAGCAGCTTAACAGGGGTTAACTATGGCTACACCTTC. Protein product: CASSLTGVNYGYTF.

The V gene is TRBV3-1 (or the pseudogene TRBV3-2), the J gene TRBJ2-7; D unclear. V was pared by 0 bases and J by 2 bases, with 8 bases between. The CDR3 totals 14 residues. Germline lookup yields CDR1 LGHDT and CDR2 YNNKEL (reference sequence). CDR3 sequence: CASSQDLIAYEQYF. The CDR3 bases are TGTGCCAGCAGCCAAGACCTAATAGCCTACGAGCAGTACTTC.

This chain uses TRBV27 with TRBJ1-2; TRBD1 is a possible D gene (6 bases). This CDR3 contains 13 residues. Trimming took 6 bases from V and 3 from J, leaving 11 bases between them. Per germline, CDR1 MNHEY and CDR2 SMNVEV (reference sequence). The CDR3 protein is CASSLKGDYGYTF. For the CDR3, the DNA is TGTGCCAGCAGCCTGAAGGGGGACTATGGCTACACCTTC.

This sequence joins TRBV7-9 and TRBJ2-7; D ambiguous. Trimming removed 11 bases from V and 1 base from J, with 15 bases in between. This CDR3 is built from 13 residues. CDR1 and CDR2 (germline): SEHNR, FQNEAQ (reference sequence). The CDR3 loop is CASGLVGSYEQYF. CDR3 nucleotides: TGTGCCTCCGGTTTGGTGGGGTCCTACGAGCAGTACTTC.

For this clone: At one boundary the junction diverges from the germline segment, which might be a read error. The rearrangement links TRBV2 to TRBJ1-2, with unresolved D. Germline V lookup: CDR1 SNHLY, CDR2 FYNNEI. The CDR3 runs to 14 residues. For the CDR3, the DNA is TGTGCCAGCAGTGCCTCTGACACCAGCTATGTCTACACCTTC. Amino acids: CASSASDTSYVYTF.

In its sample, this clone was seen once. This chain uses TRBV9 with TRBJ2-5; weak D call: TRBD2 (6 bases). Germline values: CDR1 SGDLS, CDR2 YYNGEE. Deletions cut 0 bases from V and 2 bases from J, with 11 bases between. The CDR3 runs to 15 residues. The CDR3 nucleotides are TGTGCCAGCAGCGTAGGCCATGGGACTCAAGAGACCCAGTACTTC. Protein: CASSVGHGTQETQYF.

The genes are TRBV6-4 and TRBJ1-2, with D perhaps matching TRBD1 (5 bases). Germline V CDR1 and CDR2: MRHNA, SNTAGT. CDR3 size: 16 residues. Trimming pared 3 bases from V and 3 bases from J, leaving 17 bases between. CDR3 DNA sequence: TGTGCCAGCAGTGATTGGGGCCGTGGGCAGCACTATGGCTACACCTTC. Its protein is CASSDWGRGQHYGYTF.